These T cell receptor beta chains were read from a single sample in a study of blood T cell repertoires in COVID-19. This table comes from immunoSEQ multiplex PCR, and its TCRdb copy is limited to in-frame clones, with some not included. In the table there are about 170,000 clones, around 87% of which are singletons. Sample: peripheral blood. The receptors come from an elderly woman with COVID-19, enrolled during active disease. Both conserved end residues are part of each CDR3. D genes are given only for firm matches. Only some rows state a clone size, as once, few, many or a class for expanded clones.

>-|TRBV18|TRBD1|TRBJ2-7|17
CASSPITETGPAYEQYF
TGTGCCAGCTCACCAATTACCGAGACAGGGCCTGCCTACGAGCAGTACTTC
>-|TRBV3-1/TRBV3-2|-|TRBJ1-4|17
CASSQEAFGLTPEKLFF
TGTGCCAGCAGCCAAGAAGCGTTTGGACTGACTCCTGAAAAACTGTTTTTT
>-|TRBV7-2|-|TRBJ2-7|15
CASSFRSSSLYEQYF
TGTGCCAGCAGCTTCCGTTCCTCGTCACTCTACGAGCAGTACTTC
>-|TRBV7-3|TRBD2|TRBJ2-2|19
CASSRITPLAGSRAGELFF
TGTGCCAGCAGCCGCATAACCCCCCTAGCGGGGAGCAGGGCCGGGGAGCTGTTTTTT
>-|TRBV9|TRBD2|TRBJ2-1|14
CASSPGLAGDEQFF
TGTGCCAGCAGCCCCGGACTAGCGGGAGATGAGCAGTTCTTC
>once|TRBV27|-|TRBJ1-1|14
CASSFANMNTEAFF
TGTGCCAGCAGTTTTGCCAACATGAACACTGAAGCTTTCTTT
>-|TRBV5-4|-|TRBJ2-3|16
CASTSFAGPYTDTQYF
TGTGCCAGCACCTCTTTTGCTGGTCCCTACACAGATACGCAGTATTTT
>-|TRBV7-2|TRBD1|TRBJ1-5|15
CASSLVTGGDQPQHF
TGTGCCAGCAGCTTAGTGACAGGGGGCGATCAGCCCCAGCATTTT
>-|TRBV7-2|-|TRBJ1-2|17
CASSLVAGGRSNYGYTF
TGTGCCAGCAGCTTAGTAGCCGGGGGACGGTCAAACTATGGCTACACCTTC
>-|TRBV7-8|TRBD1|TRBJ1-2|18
CASTSLLGTGGASYGYTF
TGTGCCAGCACATCCCTGCTGGGGACAGGGGGCGCGAGCTATGGCTACACCTTC
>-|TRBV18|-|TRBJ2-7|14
CASSPKSNSYEQYF
TGTGCCAGCTCACCAAAATCAAACTCCTACGAGCAGTACTTC
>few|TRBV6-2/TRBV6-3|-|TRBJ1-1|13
CASSYVREAEAFF
TGTGCCAGCAGTTACGTCAGGGAAGCTGAAGCTTTCTTT
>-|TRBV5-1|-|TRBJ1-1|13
CASSVDGNTEAFF
TGCGCCAGCAGCGTGGACGGGAACACTGAAGCTTTCTTT
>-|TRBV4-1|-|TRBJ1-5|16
CASSPPRGRGNQPQHF
TGCGCCAGCAGCCCCCCGCGGGGGCGAGGCAATCAGCCCCAGCATTTT
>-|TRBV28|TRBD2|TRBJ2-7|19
CASSPGGSGLAGGAYEQYF
TGTGCCAGCAGCCCTGGAGGTTCGGGACTAGCGGGAGGGGCCTACGAGCAGTACTTC
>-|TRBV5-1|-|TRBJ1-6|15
CASSVEVGGDSPLHF
TGCGCCAGCAGCGTCGAGGTAGGCGGAGATTCACCCCTCCACTTT
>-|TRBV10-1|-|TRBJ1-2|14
CAKPETRAHYGYTF
TGCGCCAAGCCAGAAACGAGGGCGCACTATGGCTACACCTTC
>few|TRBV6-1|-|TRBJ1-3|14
CASSEFRGGNTIYF
TGTGCCAGCAGTGAATTTAGAGGGGGAAACACCATATATTTT
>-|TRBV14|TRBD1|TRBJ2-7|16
CASSQGSGQVGYEQYF
TGTGCCAGCAGCCAAGGGTCGGGACAGGTTGGTTACGAGCAGTACTTC
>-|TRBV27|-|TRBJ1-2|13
CASSSGGGYGYTF
TGTGCCAGCAGTTCTGGAGGTGGATATGGCTACACCTTC
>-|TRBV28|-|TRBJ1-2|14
CASSPREHTYGYTF
TGTGCCAGCAGTCCAAGGGAGCACACCTATGGCTACACCTTC
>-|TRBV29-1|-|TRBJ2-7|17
CSVTDRGGSSYSYEQYF
TGCAGCGTTACCGACAGGGGCGGGAGTTCCTATTCTTACGAGCAGTACTTC
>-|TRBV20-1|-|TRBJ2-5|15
CSASAGQRQQETQYF
TGCAGTGCTAGTGCCGGACAGCGGCAACAAGAGACCCAGTACTTC